Presented here are 28 T cell receptor beta chains from one specimen sequenced in a study of cytomegalovirus exposure and HLA in healthy donors. Clones were read by immunoSEQ multiplex PCR, and TCRdb kept only the in-frame ones, dropping some. The sample includes roughly 75,000 clones, 94% of them seen just once. Sequenced material: PBMCs. These receptors were taken from a woman aged 18-29 years in good health and CMV-seronegative.

The chain has TRBV28 and TRBJ2-5; D might be TRBD1 (5 bases). Trimming stripped 6 bases from V and 2 bases from J, with 10 bases between. CDR3 length: 13 amino acids. Germline V gives CDR1 MDHEN, CDR2 SYDVKM. The CDR3 here is CASRMGPQETQYF. Here the CDR3 DNA reads TGTGCCAGCAGGATGGGGCCTCAAGAGACCCAGTACTTC.

J is TRBJ2-5 and V is TRBV2, with 10 bases matching TRBD1. The CDR3 is 15 amino acids. J lost 5 bases, V lost 8 bases, and 11 bases had no gene match. Germline V gives CDR1 SNHLY, CDR2 FYNNEI. CDR3 sequence reads: CASQPRQGARETQYF. The DNA of the CDR3 is TGTGCCAGCCAGCCGAGACAGGGGGCAAGGGAGACCCAGTACTTC. Filled out from reference TRBV2 and TRBJ2-5, the complete variable domain reads EPEVTQTPSHQVTQMGQEVILRCVPISNHLYFYWYRQILGQKVEFLVSFYNNEISEKSEIFDDQFSVERPDGSNFTLKIRSTKLEDSAMYFCASQPRQGARETQYFGPGTRLLVL.

The V gene is TRBV14, the J gene TRBJ1-6; 10 positions match TRBD1. There are 17 residues in the CDR3. CDR1 is SGHDN and CDR2 is FVKESK in the germline V gene. With 5 bases clipped from V and 3 bases from J, the junction kept 7 bases outside the gene matches. CDR3: CASSSGGQGRYNSPLHF. CDR3 bases: TGTGCCAGCAGCAGTGGGGGACAGGGGCGCTATAATTCACCCCTCCACTTT.

The rearrangement uses TRBV28 and TRBJ1-1; a possible D gene is TRBD1 (6 bases). The germline V gene encodes CDR1 MDHEN and CDR2 SYDVKM. Trimming took off 5 bases at V and 8 bases at J, with 21 bases between the two ends. The CDR3 contains 15 residues. CDR3 sequence: CASSLHSQGSSEAFF. DNA of the CDR3: TGTGCCAGCAGTCTGCACTCACAGGGATCTTCAGAAGCTTTCTTT.

This rearrangement joins TRBV2 to TRBJ1-5; no clear D. The V and J ends lost 3 bases and 0 bases respectively, with 6 bases between them. The CDR3 extends over 14 amino acids. Germline V CDR1 and CDR2: SNHLY, FYNNEI. CDR3 protein: CASSDTASNQPQHF. The CDR3 nucleotides read TGTGCCAGCAGTGACACTGCTAGCAATCAGCCCCAGCATTTT.

The chain uses TRBV30 and TRBJ1-6; 7 bases match TRBD1. V gave up 8 bases and J gave up 5 bases; unmatched junction bases: 9. There are 14 residues in the CDR3. The germline V gene has CDR1 GTSNPN and CDR2 SVGIG (reference sequence). The CDR3 DNA follows: TGTGCCACAAAGGGGGACAGTCATAATTCACCCCTCCACTTT. As protein: CATKGDSHNSPLHF.

The chain carries TRBV4-1 and TRBJ2-5, with D tentatively TRBD2 (5 bases). Trimming removed 4 bases from V and 5 bases from J, with 8 bases in between. The germline CDR1 and CDR2 sequences are MGHRA and YSYEKL. This CDR3 comprises 12 residues. CDR3 loop: CASSRGGETQYF. CDR3 nucleotide sequence: TGCGCCAGCAGCCGCGGAGGCGAGACCCAGTACTTC.

This clone appeared a single time. V usage is TRBV2 and J usage is TRBJ1-2; 8 nucleotides match TRBD1. This CDR3 region has 13 residues. With V trimmed by 1 base and J by 10 bases, 5 bases remained unmatched. CDR1 SNHLY and CDR2 FYNNEI come from the germline V gene. CDR3 protein: CASSEVPDRAYTF. CDR3 sequence (DNA): TGTGCCAGCAGTGAAGTCCCGGACAGGGCCTACACCTTC.

J is TRBJ2-7 and V is TRBV7-9; D may be TRBD2 (5 bases). The CDR3 is made up of 14 amino acids. Per germline, CDR1 SEHNR and CDR2 FQNEAQ (reference sequence). Trimming took off 5 bases at V and 2 bases at J, with 13 bases between the two ends. CDR3 bases: TGTGCCAGCAGCCATCCGGGGTCGACCTACGAGCAGTACTTC. As protein: CASSHPGSTYEQYF.

The chain couples TRBV7-9 to TRBJ2-3, with 10 bases fitting TRBD2. Per the germline V gene, CDR1 is SEHNR and CDR2 is FQNEAQ (reference sequence). Trimming took 3 bases from V and 1 from J; bases not matched to a gene: 4. The length of the CDR3 is 16 residues. CDR3 nucleotide sequence: TGTGCCAGCAGCTTGACCGGGACTAGCGGCACAGATACGCAGTATTTT. Residues: CASSLTGTSGTDTQYF.

This chain joins TRBV9 and TRBJ2-1, with TRBD2 matching 10 bases. Germline lookup yields CDR1 SGDLS and CDR2 YYNGEE. V lost 0 bases, J lost 3 bases, and 3 bases stayed unmatched. This CDR3 is 16 amino acids long. CDR3 region: CASSVGTSGNYNEQFF. The DNA of the CDR3 is TGTGCCAGCAGCGTAGGGACTAGCGGAAACTACAATGAGCAGTTCTTC.

The chain links TRBV29-1 to TRBJ1-1, with 7 bases matching TRBD1. The CDR3 loop spans 14 amino acids. Germline CDR1 SQVTM, CDR2 ANQGSEA. Germline trimming cut 0 bases from V and 5 bases from J; bases unmatched to any gene: 6. The CDR3 sequence: CSVEESGGGTEAFF. The CDR3 nucleotides read TGCAGCGTTGAAGAATCAGGGGGAGGAACTGAAGCTTTCTTT. The entire variable domain, with the rest obtained from reference TRBV29-1 and TRBJ1-1, is as follows: SAVISQKPSRDICQRGTSLTIQCQVDSQVTMMFWYRQQPGQSLTLIATANQGSEATYESGFVIDKFPISRPNLTFSTLTVSNMSPEDSSIYLCSVEESGGGTEAFFGQGTRLTVV.

This chain joins TRBV15 and TRBJ1-5; the D is unclear. The germline gives CDR1 LNHNV, CDR2 YYDKDF (reference sequence). CDR3 size: 16 residues. The V gene lost 0 bases and the J gene lost 6 bases, with 15 bases spanning the gap. CDR3 nucleotide sequence: TGTGCCACCAGCAGAGATCTGGAGGGCATGGGTCAGCCCCAGCATTTT. As protein: CATSRDLEGMGQPQHF.

This clone was observed once. This chain joins TRBV6-1 and TRBJ2-7; D is perhaps TRBD1 (5 bases). The germline CDR1 and CDR2 sequences are MNHNS and SASEGT. CDR3 length: 15 residues. Deletions cut 2 bases from V and 3 bases from J, with 14 bases between. This chain's CDR3 is CASSERWQGFYEQYF. The CDR3 nucleotides are TGTGCCAGCAGTGAACGGTGGCAGGGCTTCTACGAGCAGTACTTC.

The chain is built from TRBV6-5 and TRBJ1-3, with 7 bases fitting TRBD1. The CDR3 consists of 13 residues. V trimming: 6 bases; J trimming: 4 bases; junction bases outside the gene matches: 3. Germline loops: CDR1 MNHEY, CDR2 SVGAGI. The DNA for the CDR3 is TGTGCCAGCAGGACAGGGTCGGGAAACACCATATATTTT. Its protein product is CASRTGSGNTIYF.

The chain couples TRBV27 to TRBJ1-2, with TRBD1 identical over 7 bases. The CDR3 has 14 residues. Germline V gene data show CDR1 as MNHEY and CDR2 as SMNVEV (reference sequence). V lost 5 bases and J lost 5; bases outside the gene matches: 8. CDR3 sequence (DNA): TGTGCCAGCAGTACCCCGGGACAGTCATATGGCTACACCTTC. This encodes CASSTPGQSYGYTF.

The J gene is TRBJ2-7, the V gene TRBV6-5, with 8 bases aligning to TRBD2. CDR1 MNHEY and CDR2 SVGAGI come from the germline V gene. V shed 9 bases, J shed 6 bases, and the junction held 7 bases outside the gene matches. The CDR3 runs 12 residues. The CDR3 here is CASSGGVGEQYF. CDR3 nucleotide sequence: TGTGCCAGTTCCGGGGGGGTCGGCGAGCAGTACTTC.

V gene TRBV7-2 combines with J gene TRBJ1-2; the D is unclear. The CDR3 runs 12 residues. Trimming took off 5 bases at V and 0 bases at J, with 4 bases between the two ends. Germline assignment: CDR1 SGHTA and CDR2 FQGNSA. The CDR3, as DNA: TGTGCCAGCAGCATCGCTAACTATGGCTACACCTTC. Encoded protein: CASSIANYGYTF.

V gene TRBV11-2 combines with J gene TRBJ2-7; weak D call: TRBD1 (5 bases). There are 16 residues in the CDR3. Trimming stripped 3 bases from V and 2 bases from J, with 17 bases between. Germline CDR1 and CDR2: SGHAT and FQNNGV. The CDR3 DNA is TGTGCCAGCAGCTTGCGTTCATCAGGGTATGCCTACGAGCAGTACTTC. It yields the protein CASSLRSSGYAYEQYF.

The chain links TRBV4-2 to TRBJ1-1; D perhaps matches TRBD1 (5 bases). The CDR3 runs to 16 residues. Germline CDR1 reads LGHNA; CDR2 reads YNFKEQ. V lost 4 bases and J 0 bases, leaving 15 bases between the germline ends. The CDR3 region is CASSLPRSGVNTEAFF. CDR3 coding DNA: TGTGCCAGCAGCCTTCCTCGGTCGGGGGTGAACACTGAAGCTTTCTTT.

The chain combines TRBV27 with TRBJ1-4, with a possible D match to TRBD1 (6 bases). Germline CDR1 is MNHEY and CDR2 is SMNVEV (reference sequence). The CDR3 is 16 amino acids. Trimming removed 4 bases from V and 0 bases from J, with 12 bases in between. The CDR3 protein is CASSSSGGSTNEKLFF. The CDR3 nucleotides read TGTGCCAGCAGTTCGTCGGGGGGCTCAACTAATGAAAAACTGTTTTTT.

The rearrangement links TRBV27 to TRBJ2-7; tentative D call: TRBD2 (5 bases). CDR1 and CDR2 from the germline V gene are MNHEY and SMNVEV (reference sequence). Trimming cost V 2 bases and J 4 bases, with 9 bases left between them. The CDR3 runs to 13 residues. CDR3 in DNA: TGTGCCAGCAGTTTAAATAGGAGGTACGAGCAGTACTTC. Its translation: CASSLNRRYEQYF.

This clone came up once. J is TRBJ2-3 and V is TRBV5-6; 9 bases align to TRBD1. CDR1 and CDR2 (germline): SGHDT, YYEEEE. This CDR3 is built from 17 residues. The trim removed 0 bases at V and 2 bases at J, leaving 7 bases unmatched. The CDR3, as DNA: TGTGCCAGCAGCTTGGCCGGGGGACAGGGTCTCACAGATACGCAGTATTTT. Translating gives CASSLAGGQGLTDTQYF.

CDR3 region: CASSLLAGLNEQYF. The CDR3 DNA reads TGTGCCAGCAGCCTCCTAGCGGGATTAAACGAGCAGTACTTC. The chain combines TRBV2 with TRBJ2-7; 9 bases align to TRBD2. The trim removed 6 bases at V and 5 bases at J, leaving 8 bases unmatched. CDR3 length: 14 residues. Germline V gene sequence: CDR1 SNHLY, CDR2 FYNNEI. Full variable domain (missing parts from reference TRBV2 and TRBJ2-7): EPEVTQTPSHQVTQMGQEVILRCVPISNHLYFYWYRQILGQKVEFLVSFYNNEISEKSEIFDDQFSVERPDGSNFTLKIRSTKLEDSAMYFCASSLLAGLNEQYFGPGTRLTVT.

This clone was detected a few times. The chain recombines TRBV19 with TRBJ1-5; 7 bases are shared with TRBD1. Germline V lookup: CDR1 LNHDA, CDR2 SQIVND (reference sequence). V gave up 3 bases and J gave up 12 bases; unmatched junction bases: 11. This CDR3 region has 14 residues. CDR3 sequence: CASSIWDRDPHQHF. DNA for the CDR3: TGTGCCAGTAGTATTTGGGACAGAGATCCGCACCAGCATTTT.

The V call is TRBV19, the J call TRBJ1-5, with D possibly TRBD1 on 6 matching bases. Germline CDR1 reads LNHDA; CDR2 reads SQIVND (reference sequence). Trimming removed 7 bases at V and 9 bases at J, with 16 bases between. CDR3 size: 13 residues. The CDR3 spells CASTDRGAVPQHF. The DNA for the CDR3 is TGTGCCAGTACCGATCGGGGGGCTGTGCCCCAGCATTTT.

The genes are TRBV7-9 and TRBJ2-7, with 12 bases matching TRBD2. Germline lookup yields CDR1 SEHNR and CDR2 FQNEAQ (reference sequence). V dropped 3 bases and J dropped 4; count of bases not matched to a gene: 10. The CDR3 has 17 residues. Here the CDR3 reads CASSFSPSGTSGYEQYF. DNA of the CDR3: TGTGCCAGCAGCTTTAGCCCTTCCGGGACTAGCGGGTACGAGCAGTACTTC.

This clone occurred once. The rearrangement uses TRBV27 and TRBJ2-3; 14 nucleotides match TRBD2. The CDR3 contains 18 residues. Germline V gives CDR1 MNHEY, CDR2 SMNVEV (reference sequence). The ends lost 5 bases at V and 4 bases at J; junction bases unmatched: 11. This chain's CDR3 is CASSPEVGTSGSADTQYF. The CDR3 DNA sequence: TGTGCCAGCAGTCCCGAGGTGGGGACTAGCGGGAGTGCAGATACGCAGTATTTT.